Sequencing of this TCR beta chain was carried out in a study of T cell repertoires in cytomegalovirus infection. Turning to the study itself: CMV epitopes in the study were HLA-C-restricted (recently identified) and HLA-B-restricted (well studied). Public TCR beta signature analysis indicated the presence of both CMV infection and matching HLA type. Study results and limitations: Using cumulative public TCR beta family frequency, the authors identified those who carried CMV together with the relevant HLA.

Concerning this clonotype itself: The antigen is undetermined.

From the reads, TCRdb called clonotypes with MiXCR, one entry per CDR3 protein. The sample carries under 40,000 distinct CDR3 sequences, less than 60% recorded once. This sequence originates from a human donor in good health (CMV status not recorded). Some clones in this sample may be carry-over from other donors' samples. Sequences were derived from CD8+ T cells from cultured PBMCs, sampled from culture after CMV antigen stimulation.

CDR3 nucleotides: TGTGCCAGCAGTGAACAGGGACGGAACACCGGGGAGCTGTTTTTT. Amino acids: CASSEQGRNTGELFF. This chain joins TRBV25-1 and TRBJ2-2, with D perhaps matching TRBD1 or TRBD2 (5 bases each). Deletions cut 2 bases from V and 1 base from J, with 8 bases between. The CDR3 contains 15 residues. Germline V CDR1 and CDR2: MGHDK, SYGVNS.